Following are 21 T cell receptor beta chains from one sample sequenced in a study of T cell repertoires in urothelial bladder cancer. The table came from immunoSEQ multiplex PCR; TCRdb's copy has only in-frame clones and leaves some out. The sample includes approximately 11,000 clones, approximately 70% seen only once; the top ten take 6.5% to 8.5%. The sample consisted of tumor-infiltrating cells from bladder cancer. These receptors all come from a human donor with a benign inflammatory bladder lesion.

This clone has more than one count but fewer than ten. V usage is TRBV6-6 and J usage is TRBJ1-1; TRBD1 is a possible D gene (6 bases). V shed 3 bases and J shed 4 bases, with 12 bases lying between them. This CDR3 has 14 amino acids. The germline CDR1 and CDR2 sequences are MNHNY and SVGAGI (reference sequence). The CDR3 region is CASSYGRGFTEAFF. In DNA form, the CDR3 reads TGTGCCAGCAGTTATGGCAGGGGTTTCACTGAAGCTTTCTTT.

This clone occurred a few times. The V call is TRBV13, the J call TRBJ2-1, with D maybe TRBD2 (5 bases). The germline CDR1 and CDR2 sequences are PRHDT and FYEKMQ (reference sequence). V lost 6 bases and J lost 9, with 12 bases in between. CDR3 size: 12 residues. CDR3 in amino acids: CASRIGVSEQFF. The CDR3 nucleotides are TGTGCCAGCAGGATCGGGGTAAGTGAGCAGTTCTTC.

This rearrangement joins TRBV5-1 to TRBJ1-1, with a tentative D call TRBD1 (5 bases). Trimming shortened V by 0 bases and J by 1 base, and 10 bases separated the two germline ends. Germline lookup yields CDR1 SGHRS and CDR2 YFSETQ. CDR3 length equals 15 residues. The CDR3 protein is CASSLEGTENTEAFF. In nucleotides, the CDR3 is TGCGCCAGCAGCTTGGAAGGGACTGAGAACACTGAAGCTTTCTTT.

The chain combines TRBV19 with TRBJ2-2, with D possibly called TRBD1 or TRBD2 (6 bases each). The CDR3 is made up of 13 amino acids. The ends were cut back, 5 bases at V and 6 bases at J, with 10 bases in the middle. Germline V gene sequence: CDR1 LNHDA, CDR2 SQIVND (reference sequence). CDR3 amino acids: CASSLRGAGELFF. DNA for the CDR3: TGTGCCAGTAGTCTAAGGGGGGCCGGGGAGCTGTTTTTT.

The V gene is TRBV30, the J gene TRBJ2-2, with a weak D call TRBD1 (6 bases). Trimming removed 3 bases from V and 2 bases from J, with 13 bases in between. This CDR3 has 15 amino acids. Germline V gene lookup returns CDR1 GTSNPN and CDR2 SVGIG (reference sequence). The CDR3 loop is CAWSPDSRNTGELFF. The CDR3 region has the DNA TGTGCCTGGAGCCCGGACAGCCGTAACACCGGGGAGCTGTTTTTT.

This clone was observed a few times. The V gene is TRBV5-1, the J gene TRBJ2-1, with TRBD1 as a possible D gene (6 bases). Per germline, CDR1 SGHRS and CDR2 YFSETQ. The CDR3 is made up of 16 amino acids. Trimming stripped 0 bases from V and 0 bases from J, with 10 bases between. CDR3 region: CASSLAAGASYNEQFF. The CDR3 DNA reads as TGCGCCAGCAGCTTGGCGGCAGGGGCCTCCTACAATGAGCAGTTCTTC.

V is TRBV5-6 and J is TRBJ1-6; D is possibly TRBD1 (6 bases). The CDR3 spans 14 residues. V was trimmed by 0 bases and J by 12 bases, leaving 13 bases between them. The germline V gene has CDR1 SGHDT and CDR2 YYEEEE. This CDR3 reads CASSLVPGGGPLHF. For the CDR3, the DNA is TGTGCCAGCAGCTTGGTCCCGGGAGGGGGACCCCTCCACTTT.

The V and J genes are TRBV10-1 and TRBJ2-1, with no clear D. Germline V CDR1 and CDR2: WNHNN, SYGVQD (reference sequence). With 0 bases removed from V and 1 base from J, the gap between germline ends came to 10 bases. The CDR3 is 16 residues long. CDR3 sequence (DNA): TGCGCCAGCAGTGAGTCAGTCGGGTTTTCCTACAATGAGCAGTTCTTC. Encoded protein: CASSESVGFSYNEQFF.

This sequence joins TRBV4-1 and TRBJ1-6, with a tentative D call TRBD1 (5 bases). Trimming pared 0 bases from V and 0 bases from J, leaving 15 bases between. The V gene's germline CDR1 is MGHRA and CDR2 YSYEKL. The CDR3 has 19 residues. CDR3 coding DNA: TGCGCCAGCAGCCAAGAAATCCCAGGGTCGAGCTCCTATAATTCACCCCTCCACTTT. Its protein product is CASSQEIPGSSSYNSPLHF.

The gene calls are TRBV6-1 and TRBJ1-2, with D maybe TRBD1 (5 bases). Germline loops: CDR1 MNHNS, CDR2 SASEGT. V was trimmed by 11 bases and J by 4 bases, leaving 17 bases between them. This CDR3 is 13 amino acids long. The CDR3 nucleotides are TGTGCCGGGGCATTTTCTCTTTTCTATGGCTACACCTTC. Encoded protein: CAGAFSLFYGYTF.

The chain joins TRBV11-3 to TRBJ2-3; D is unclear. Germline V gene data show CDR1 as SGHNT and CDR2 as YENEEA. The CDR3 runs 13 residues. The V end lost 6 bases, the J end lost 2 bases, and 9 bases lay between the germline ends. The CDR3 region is CASRGGNTDTQYF. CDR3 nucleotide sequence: TGTGCCAGCAGAGGCGGCAACACAGATACGCAGTATTTT.

CDR3 loop: CASSTSGAGELFF. Here the CDR3 DNA reads TGTGCCAGCTCCACTAGCGGGGCCGGGGAGCTGTTTTTT. The chain links TRBV13 to TRBJ2-2; TRBD2 agrees at 10 bases. Germline CDR1 PRHDT, CDR2 FYEKMQ (reference sequence). Losses at the gene ends were 8 bases for V and 6 bases for J; bases not matched to a gene: 3. The length of the CDR3 is 13 residues.

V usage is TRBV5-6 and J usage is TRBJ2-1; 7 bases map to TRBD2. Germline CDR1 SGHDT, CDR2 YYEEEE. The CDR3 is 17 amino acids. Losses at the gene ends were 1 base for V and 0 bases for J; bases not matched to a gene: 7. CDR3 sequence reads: CASSLPSGVSSYNEQFF. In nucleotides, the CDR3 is TGTGCCAGCAGCTTGCCTAGCGGTGTTAGCTCCTACAATGAGCAGTTCTTC.

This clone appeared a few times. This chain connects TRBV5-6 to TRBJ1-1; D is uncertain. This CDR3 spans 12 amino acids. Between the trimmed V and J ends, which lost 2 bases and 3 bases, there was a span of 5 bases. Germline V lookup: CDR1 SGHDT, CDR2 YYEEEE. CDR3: CASSFGYTEAFF. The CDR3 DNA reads TGTGCCAGCAGCTTTGGGTACACTGAAGCTTTCTTT.

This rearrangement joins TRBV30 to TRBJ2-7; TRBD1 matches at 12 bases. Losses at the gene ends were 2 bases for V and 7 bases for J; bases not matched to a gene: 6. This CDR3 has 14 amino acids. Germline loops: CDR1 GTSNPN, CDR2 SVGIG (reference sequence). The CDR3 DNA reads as TGTGCCTGGAGTTCCGGGACAGGGGGCTGGGAGCAGTACTTC. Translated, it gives CAWSSGTGGWEQYF.

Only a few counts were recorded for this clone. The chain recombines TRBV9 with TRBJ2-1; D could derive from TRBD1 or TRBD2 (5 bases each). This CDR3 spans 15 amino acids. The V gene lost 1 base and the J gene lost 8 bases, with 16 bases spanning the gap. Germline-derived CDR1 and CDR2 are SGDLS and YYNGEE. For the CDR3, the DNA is TGTGCCAGCAGCGTATCCCTGCAGGGACGGGATGAGCAGTTCTTC. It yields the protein CASSVSLQGRDEQFF.

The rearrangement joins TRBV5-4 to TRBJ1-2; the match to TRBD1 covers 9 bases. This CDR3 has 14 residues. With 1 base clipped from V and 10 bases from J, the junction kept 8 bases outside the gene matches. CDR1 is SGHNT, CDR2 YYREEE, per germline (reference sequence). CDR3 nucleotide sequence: TGTGCCAGCAGCTTGCACGGACAGGGGAGGTTCTACACCTTC. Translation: CASSLHGQGRFYTF.

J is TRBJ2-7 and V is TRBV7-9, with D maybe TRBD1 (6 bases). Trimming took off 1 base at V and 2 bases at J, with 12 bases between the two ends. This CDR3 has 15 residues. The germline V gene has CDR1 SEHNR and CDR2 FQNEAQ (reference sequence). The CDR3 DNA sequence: TGTGCCAGCAGCTTAGATTACAGGGCGCCCTACGAGCAGTACTTC. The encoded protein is CASSLDYRAPYEQYF.

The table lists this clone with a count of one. The CDR3 nucleotides read TGTGCCAGCAGCTTAGGTCTTGGGACGGCTGATGGCTACACCTTC. Translating it yields CASSLGLGTADGYTF. The V call is TRBV7-2, the J call TRBJ1-2; TRBD1 is a possible D gene (5 bases). Trimming pared 1 base from V and 6 bases from J, leaving 15 bases between. The CDR3 extends over 15 amino acids. CDR1 is SGHTA and CDR2 is FQGNSA in the germline V gene. Supplemented by reference TRBV7-2 and TRBJ1-2, the full variable domain reads GAGVSQSPSNKVTEKGKDVELRCDPISGHTALYWYRQSLGQGLEFLIYFQGNSAPDKSGLPSDRFSAERTGGSVSTLTIQRTQQEDSAVYLCASSLGLGTADGYTFGSGTRLTVV.

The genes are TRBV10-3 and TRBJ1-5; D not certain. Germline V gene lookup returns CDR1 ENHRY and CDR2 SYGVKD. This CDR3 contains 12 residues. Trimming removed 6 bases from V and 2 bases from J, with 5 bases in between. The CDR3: CAIRNGNQPQHF. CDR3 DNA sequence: TGTGCCATCAGGAATGGCAATCAGCCCCAGCATTTT.

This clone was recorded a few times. As DNA, the CDR3 is TGTGCCAGCAGCCCAGGCCGGGGTGAGCAGTACTTC. It yields the protein CASSPGRGEQYF. V and J are TRBV7-2 and TRBJ2-7, with a weak D call TRBD2 (5 bases). The CDR3 runs 12 residues. V was clipped by 5 bases and J by 7 bases, with 12 bases between them. Germline CDR1 reads SGHTA; CDR2 reads FQGNSA.